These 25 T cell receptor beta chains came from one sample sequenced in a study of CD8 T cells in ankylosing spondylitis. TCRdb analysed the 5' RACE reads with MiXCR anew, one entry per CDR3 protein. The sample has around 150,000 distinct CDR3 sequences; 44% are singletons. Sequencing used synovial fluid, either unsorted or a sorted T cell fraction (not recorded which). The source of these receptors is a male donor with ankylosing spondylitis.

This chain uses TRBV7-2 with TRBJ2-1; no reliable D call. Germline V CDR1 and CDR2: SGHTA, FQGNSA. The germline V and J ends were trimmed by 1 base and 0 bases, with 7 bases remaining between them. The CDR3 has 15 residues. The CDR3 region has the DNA TGTGCCAGCAGCTTAGAAGCAAGCTCCTACAATGAGCAGTTCTTC. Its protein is CASSLEASSYNEQFF. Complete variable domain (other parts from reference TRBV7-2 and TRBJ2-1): GAGVSQSPSNKVTEKGKDVELRCDPISGHTALYWYRQSLGQGLEFLIYFQGNSAPDKSGLPSDRFSAERTGGSVSTLTIQRTQQEDSAVYLCASSLEASSYNEQFFGPGTRLTVL.

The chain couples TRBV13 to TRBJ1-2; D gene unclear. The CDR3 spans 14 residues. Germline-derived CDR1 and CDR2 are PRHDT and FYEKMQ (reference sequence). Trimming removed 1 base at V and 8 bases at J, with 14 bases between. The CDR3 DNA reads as TGTGCCAGCAGCTTAGATGGGAGCCTTCTGGGCTACACCTTC. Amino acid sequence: CASSLDGSLLGYTF.

The CDR3 sequence is CASSASSGPSRQFF. CDR3 bases: TGTGCCAGCAGTGCGTCTAGCGGCCCTTCCCGGCAGTTCTTC. J is TRBJ2-1 and V is TRBV6-2 or TRBV6-3; 7 nucleotides align to TRBD2. J lost 12 bases, V lost 5 bases, and 13 bases had no gene match. Germline V gene data show CDR1 as MNHEY and CDR2 as SVGEGT. CDR3 length: 14 residues.

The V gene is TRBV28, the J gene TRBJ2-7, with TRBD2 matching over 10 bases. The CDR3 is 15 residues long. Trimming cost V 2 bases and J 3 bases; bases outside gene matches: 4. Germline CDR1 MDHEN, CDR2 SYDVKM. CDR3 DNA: TGTGCCAGCAGTTTAGGACTAGCGGATATCTACGAGCAGTACTTC. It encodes CASSLGLADIYEQYF. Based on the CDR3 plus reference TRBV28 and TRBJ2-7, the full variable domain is DVKVTQSSRYLVKRTGEKVFLECVQDMDHENMFWYRQDPGLGLRLIYFSYDVKMKEKGDIPEGYSVSREKKERFSLILESASTNQTSMYLCASSLGLADIYEQYFGPGTRLTVT.

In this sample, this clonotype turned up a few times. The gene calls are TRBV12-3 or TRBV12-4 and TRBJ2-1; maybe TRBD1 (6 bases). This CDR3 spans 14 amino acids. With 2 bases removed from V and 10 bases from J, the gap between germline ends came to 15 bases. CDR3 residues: CASSLRGHRWEQFF. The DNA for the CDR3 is TGTGCCAGCAGTTTAAGGGGACATCGGTGGGAGCAGTTCTTC.

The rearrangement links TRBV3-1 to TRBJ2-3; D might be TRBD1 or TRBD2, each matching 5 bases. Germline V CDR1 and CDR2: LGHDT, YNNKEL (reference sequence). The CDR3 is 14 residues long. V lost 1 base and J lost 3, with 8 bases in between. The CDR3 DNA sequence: TGTGCCAGCAGCCAAGCGGGGCGTACAGATACGCAGTATTTT. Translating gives CASSQAGRTDTQYF.

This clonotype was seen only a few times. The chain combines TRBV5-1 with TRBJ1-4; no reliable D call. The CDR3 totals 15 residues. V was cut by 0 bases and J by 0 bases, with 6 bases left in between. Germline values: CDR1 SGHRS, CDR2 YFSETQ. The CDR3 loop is CASSLAGATNEKLFF. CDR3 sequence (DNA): TGCGCCAGCAGCTTGGCCGGAGCAACTAATGAAAAACTGTTTTTT. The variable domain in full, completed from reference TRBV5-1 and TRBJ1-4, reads KAGVTQTPRYLIKTRGQQVTLSCSPISGHRSVSWYQQTPGQGLQFLFEYFSETQRNKGNFPGRFSGRQFSNSRSEMNVSTLELGDSALYLCASSLAGATNEKLFFGSGTQLSVL.

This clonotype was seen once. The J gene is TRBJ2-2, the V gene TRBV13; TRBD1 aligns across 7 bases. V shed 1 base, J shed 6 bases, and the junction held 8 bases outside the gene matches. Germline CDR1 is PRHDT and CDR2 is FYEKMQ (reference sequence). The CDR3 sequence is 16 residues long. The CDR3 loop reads CASSLADRAVPGELFF. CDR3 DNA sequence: TGTGCCAGCAGCTTAGCCGACAGGGCGGTGCCCGGGGAGCTGTTTTTT. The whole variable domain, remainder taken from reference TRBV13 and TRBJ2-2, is AAGVIQSPRHLIKEKRETATLKCYPIPRHDTVYWYQQGPGQDPQFLISFYEKMQSDKGSIPDRFSAQQFSDYHSELNMSSLELGDSALYFCASSLADRAVPGELFFGEGSRLTVL.

In nucleotides, the CDR3 is TGTGCCAGCAGCAAGACGGATAGCAATCAGCCCCAGCATTTT. The encoded protein is CASSKTDSNQPQHF. The V and J genes are TRBV21-1 and TRBJ1-5. TRBV21-1 is a listed pseudogene. The CDR3 runs 14 residues.

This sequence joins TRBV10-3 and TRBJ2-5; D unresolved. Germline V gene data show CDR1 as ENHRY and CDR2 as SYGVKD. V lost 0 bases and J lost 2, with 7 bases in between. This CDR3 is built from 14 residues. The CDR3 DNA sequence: TGTGCCATCAGTGAGTCAGGAGTACAAGAGACCCAGTACTTC. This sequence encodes CAISESGVQETQYF.

In DNA form, the CDR3 reads TGTGCCAGCAGCTTAAACCGGGGGTCCCACGAGCAGTACTTC. Its translation is CASSLNRGSHEQYF. This chain uses TRBV7-2 with TRBJ2-7; D possibly corresponds to TRBD2 (6 bases). CDR3 length equals 14 residues. From germline, CDR1 is SGHTA and CDR2 FQGNSA. Trimming stripped 2 bases from V and 5 bases from J, with 13 bases between.

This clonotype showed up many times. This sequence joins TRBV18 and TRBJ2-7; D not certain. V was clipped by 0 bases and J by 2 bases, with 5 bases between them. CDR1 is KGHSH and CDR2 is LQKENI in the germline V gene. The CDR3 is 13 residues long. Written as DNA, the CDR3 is TGTGCCAGCTCACCACCGGCAACCTACGAGCAGTACTTC. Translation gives CASSPPATYEQYF.

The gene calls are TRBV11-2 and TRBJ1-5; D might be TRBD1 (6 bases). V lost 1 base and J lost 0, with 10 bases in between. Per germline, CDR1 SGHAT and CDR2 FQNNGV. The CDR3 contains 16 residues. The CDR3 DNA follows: TGTGCCAGCAGCTTAGGCGGGACACCTAGCAATCAGCCCCAGCATTTT. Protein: CASSLGGTPSNQPQHF.

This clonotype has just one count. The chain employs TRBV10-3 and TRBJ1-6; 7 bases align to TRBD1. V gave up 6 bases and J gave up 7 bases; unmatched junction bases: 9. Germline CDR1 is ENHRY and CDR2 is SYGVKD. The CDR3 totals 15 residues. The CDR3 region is CAIRETGTRNSPLHF. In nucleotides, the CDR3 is TGTGCCATCAGGGAGACAGGGACTAGAAATTCACCCCTCCACTTT.

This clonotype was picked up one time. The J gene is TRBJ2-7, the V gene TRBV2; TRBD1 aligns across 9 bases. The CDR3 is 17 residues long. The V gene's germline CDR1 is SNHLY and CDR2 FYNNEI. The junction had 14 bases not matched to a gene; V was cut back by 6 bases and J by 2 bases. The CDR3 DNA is TGTGCCAGCAGCCCCGGGACAGGGTTTGTAAGGCCCTACGAGCAGTACTTC. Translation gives CASSPGTGFVRPYEQYF.

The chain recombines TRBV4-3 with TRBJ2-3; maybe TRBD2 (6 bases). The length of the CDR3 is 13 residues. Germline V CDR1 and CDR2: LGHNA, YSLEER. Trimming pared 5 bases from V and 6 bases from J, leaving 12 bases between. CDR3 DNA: TGCGCCAGCAGCACCGAGGGGAGGGATACGCAGTATTTT. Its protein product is CASSTEGRDTQYF.

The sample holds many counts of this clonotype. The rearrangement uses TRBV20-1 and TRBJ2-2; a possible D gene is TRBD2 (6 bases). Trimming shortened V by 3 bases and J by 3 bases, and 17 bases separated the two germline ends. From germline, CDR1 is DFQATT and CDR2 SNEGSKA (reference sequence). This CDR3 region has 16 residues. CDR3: CSARENSGGDTGELFF. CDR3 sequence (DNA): TGCAGTGCTAGGGAGAATAGCGGAGGAGACACCGGGGAGCTGTTTTTT.

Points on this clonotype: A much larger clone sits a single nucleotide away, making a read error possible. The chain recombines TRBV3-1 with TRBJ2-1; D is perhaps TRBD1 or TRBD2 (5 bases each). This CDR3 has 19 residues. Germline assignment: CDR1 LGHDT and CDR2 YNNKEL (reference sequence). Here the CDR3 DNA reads TGTGCCCGCAGTTGGGATCATAGGGTACCAGGGAGCGTCTACAATGAGCAGTTCTTC. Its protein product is CARSWDHRVPGSVYNEQFF.

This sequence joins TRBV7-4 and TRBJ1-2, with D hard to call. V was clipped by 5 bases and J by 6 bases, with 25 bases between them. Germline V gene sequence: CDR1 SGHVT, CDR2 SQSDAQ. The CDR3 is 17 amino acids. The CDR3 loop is CASSRAGSERGSDGYTF. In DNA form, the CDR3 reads TGTGCCAGCAGCCGAGCAGGATCCGAGCGAGGGAGTGATGGCTACACCTTC.

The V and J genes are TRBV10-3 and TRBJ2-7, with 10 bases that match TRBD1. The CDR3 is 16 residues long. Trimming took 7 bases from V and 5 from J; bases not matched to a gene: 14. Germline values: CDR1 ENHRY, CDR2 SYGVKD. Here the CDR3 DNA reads TGTGCCATCAAACCTTTTCCCGGGACAGGGGCGAACGAGCAGTACTTC. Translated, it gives CAIKPFPGTGANEQYF.

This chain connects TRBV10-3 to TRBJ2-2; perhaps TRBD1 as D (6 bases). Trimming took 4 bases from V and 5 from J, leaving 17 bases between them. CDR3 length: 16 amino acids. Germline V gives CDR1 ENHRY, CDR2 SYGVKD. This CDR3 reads CAISADDRLETGELFF. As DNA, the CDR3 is TGTGCCATCAGTGCTGACGACAGGCTTGAAACCGGGGAGCTGTTTTTT.

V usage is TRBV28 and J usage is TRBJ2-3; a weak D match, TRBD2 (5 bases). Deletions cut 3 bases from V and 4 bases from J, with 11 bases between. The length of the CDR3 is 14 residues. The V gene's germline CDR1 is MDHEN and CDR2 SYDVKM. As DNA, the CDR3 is TGTGCCAGCAGTTTGGGTGTGAGGGCAGATACGCAGTATTTT. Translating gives CASSLGVRADTQYF. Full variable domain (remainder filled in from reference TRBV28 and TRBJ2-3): DVKVTQSSRYLVKRTGEKVFLECVQDMDHENMFWYRQDPGLGLRLIYFSYDVKMKEKGDIPEGYSVSREKKERFSLILESASTNQTSMYLCASSLGVRADTQYFGPGTRLTVL.

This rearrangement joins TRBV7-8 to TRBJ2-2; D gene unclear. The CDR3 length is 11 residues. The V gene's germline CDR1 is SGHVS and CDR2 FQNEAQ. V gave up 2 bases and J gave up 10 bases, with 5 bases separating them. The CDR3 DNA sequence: TGTGCCAGCAGCTTATACGTGGAGCTGTTTTTT. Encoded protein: CASSLYVELFF.

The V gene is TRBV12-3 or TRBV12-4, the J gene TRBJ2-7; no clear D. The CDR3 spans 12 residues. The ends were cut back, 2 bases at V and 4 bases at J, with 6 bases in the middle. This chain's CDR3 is CASSLIRYEQYF. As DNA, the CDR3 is TGTGCCAGCAGTTTAATCCGATACGAGCAGTACTTC.

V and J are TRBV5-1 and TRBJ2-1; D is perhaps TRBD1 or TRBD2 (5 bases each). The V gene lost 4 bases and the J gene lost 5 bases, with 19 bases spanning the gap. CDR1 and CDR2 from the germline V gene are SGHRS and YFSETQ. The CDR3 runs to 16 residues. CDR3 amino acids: CASSRPRRDVHNEQFF. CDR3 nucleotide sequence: TGCGCCAGCAGCCGCCCGCGCCGGGACGTCCACAATGAGCAGTTCTTC.